Below, 21 T cell receptor beta chains from the same sample are listed, as sequenced in a study of blood T cell repertoires in COVID-19. TCRdb's copy holds only in-frame clones and misses some; the assay was immunoSEQ multiplex PCR. The table shows over 200,000 clones, with approximately 84% occurring only once. The sequencing sample was made of PBMCs or T cells enriched from blood (not recorded which). All receptors derive from a man younger than 30 who had recovered from COVID-19.

The chain carries TRBV7-9 and TRBJ1-2; tentatively, D is TRBD1 (5 bases). The V end was cut by 10 bases, the J end by 0 bases, with 18 bases between. The CDR3 extends over 15 amino acids. The germline V gene encodes CDR1 SEHNR and CDR2 FQNEAQ (reference sequence). The CDR3 spells CATHAGGFANYGYTF. As DNA, the CDR3 is TGTGCCACCCACGCGGGGGGGTTCGCTAACTATGGCTACACCTTC.

J is TRBJ1-4 and V is TRBV15, with TRBD1 matching over 7 bases. Trimming removed 5 bases from V and 3 bases from J; junction bases left unmatched: 9. Germline V gene sequence: CDR1 LNHNV, CDR2 YYDKDF (reference sequence). CDR3 length equals 16 residues. The CDR3 loop is CATSVGTGAANEKLFF. The CDR3 nucleotides are TGTGCCACCAGCGTAGGCACAGGGGCAGCTAATGAAAAACTGTTTTTT.

The V gene is TRBV2, the J gene TRBJ1-2; TRBD1 matches at 7 bases. The CDR3 extends over 14 amino acids. V dropped 6 bases and J dropped 5; count of bases not matched to a gene: 9. Germline values: CDR1 SNHLY, CDR2 FYNNEI. The chain's CDR3 is CASRDLGTVYGYTF. The CDR3 DNA reads TGTGCCAGCAGGGATTTAGGGACAGTATATGGCTACACCTTC.

This clone has only a few counts. The chain uses TRBV10-3 and TRBJ1-5; D remains unclear. The CDR3 totals 13 residues. V was cut by 2 bases and J by 5 bases, with 7 bases left in between. Germline V gene sequence: CDR1 ENHRY, CDR2 SYGVKD. CDR3 bases: TGTGCCATCAGTGAGGGGCAGGATCAGCCCCAGCATTTT. This translates into CAISEGQDQPQHF.

J is TRBJ1-2 and V is TRBV5-1, with D perhaps TRBD1 (5 bases). The CDR3 is 12 amino acids. Germline loops: CDR1 SGHRS, CDR2 YFSETQ. Trimming pared 0 bases from V and 8 bases from J, leaving 8 bases between. The CDR3 loop reads CASSLEGYGYTF. The CDR3 bases are TGCGCCAGCAGCTTGGAGGGGTACGGCTACACCTTC.

This sequence joins TRBV30 and TRBJ1-6; 8 bases fit TRBD1. CDR3 length: 15 residues. With 2 bases clipped from V and 4 bases from J, the junction kept 4 bases outside the gene matches. CDR1 is GTSNPN, CDR2 SVGIG, per germline (reference sequence). Here the CDR3 reads CAWSPGQGYNSPLHF. Written as DNA, the CDR3 is TGTGCCTGGAGTCCTGGACAGGGTTATAATTCACCCCTCCACTTT. The full variable domain, in which reference TRBV30 and TRBJ1-6 provide the parts outside the CDR3, is SQTIHQWPATLVQPVGSPLSLECTVEGTSNPNLYWYRQAAGRGLQLLFYSVGIGQISSEVPQNLSASRPQDRQFILSSKKLLLSDSGFYLCAWSPGQGYNSPLHFGNGTRLTVT.

The chain carries TRBV19 and TRBJ2-1, with D tentatively TRBD1 (5 bases). There are 14 residues in the CDR3. Germline CDR1 reads LNHDA; CDR2 reads SQIVND (reference sequence). The V and J ends lost 2 bases and 6 bases respectively, with 11 bases between them. The CDR3 region is CASSISNQGNEQFF. Here the CDR3 DNA reads TGTGCCAGTAGTATATCCAATCAGGGCAATGAGCAGTTCTTC.

The J gene is TRBJ2-5, the V gene TRBV21-1; the D segment call TRBD2 is taken from the table without a DNA check. TRBV21-1 is marked as a pseudogene. The CDR3 is made up of 11 amino acids. CDR3 in amino acids: CPEQQTRTQYF. The DNA of the CDR3 is TGCCCCGAGCAGCAGACTCGGACCCAGTACTTC.

The chain couples TRBV19 to TRBJ2-7; 7 bases are a match to TRBD1. J lost 1 base, V lost 3 bases, and 18 bases had no gene match. The CDR3 runs to 19 residues. In germline, CDR1 is LNHDA, CDR2 SQIVND (reference sequence). The CDR3 spells CASSMKGQNPLTGSYEQYF. In DNA, the CDR3 is TGTGCCAGTAGTATGAAGGGACAGAATCCCCTTACCGGTTCCTACGAGCAGTACTTC.

The chain couples TRBV7-2 to TRBJ1-5; possibly TRBD1 for D (6 bases). CDR1 and CDR2 from the germline V gene are SGHTA and FQGNSA. V was shortened by 4 bases and J by 2 bases, with 9 bases between the two germline ends. The CDR3 is 14 amino acids. The CDR3 nucleotides are TGTGCCAGCAGCTCTCGACAGGGCAATCAGCCCCAGCATTTT. Amino acids: CASSSRQGNQPQHF.

The genes are TRBV5-4 and TRBJ2-7; D remains unclear. Per germline, CDR1 SGHNT and CDR2 YYREEE (reference sequence). The CDR3 runs to 13 residues. The V end lost 3 bases, the J end lost 3 bases, and 10 bases lay between the germline ends. Here the CDR3 DNA reads TGTGCCAGCAGCTCGGCAGGTATCTACGAGCAGTACTTC. It codes for CASSSAGIYEQYF.

This clone was seen only once. This chain joins TRBV19 and TRBJ1-5; 7 bases agree with TRBD1. This CDR3 has 12 residues. Losses at the gene ends were 9 bases for V and 9 bases for J; bases not matched to a gene: 8. Germline values: CDR1 LNHDA, CDR2 SQIVND (reference sequence). This chain's CDR3 is CASRIQGRPQHF. The CDR3 DNA follows: TGTGCCAGCAGAATACAGGGGCGGCCCCAGCATTTT.

This clone was found a few times. V gene TRBV5-1 combines with J gene TRBJ1-2; 8 bases agree with TRBD1. V shed 4 bases, J shed 0 bases, and the junction held 5 bases outside the gene matches. The CDR3 contains 15 residues. Germline-derived CDR1 and CDR2 are SGHRS and YFSETQ. In nucleotides, the CDR3 is TGCGCCAGCAGCGCAGACAGGGGAGCTAACTATGGCTACACCTTC. Translation gives CASSADRGANYGYTF.

This sequence joins TRBV4-2 and TRBJ2-1, with 11 bases fitting TRBD1. Germline loops: CDR1 LGHNA, CDR2 YNFKEQ. V shed 4 bases, J shed 9 bases, and the junction held 11 bases outside the gene matches. This CDR3 is built from 16 residues. The CDR3 is CASSRQWDRGGSEQFF. The CDR3 DNA reads TGTGCCAGCAGCCGCCAGTGGGACAGGGGGGGTAGTGAGCAGTTCTTC.

The chain has TRBV28 and TRBJ1-3, with 8 bases lining up with TRBD1. V lost 7 bases, J lost 4 bases, and 6 bases stayed unmatched. This CDR3 is built from 14 residues. Germline V gene sequence: CDR1 MDHEN, CDR2 SYDVKM. The CDR3 nucleotides are TGTGCCAGCACCCCGACAGGGGTCGGAAACACCATATATTTT. Protein product: CASTPTGVGNTIYF.

The V gene is TRBV2, the J gene TRBJ1-1; D remains ambiguous. Trimming left V 7 bases short and J 11 bases short, with 14 bases between. CDR3 length equals 11 residues. The germline V gene encodes CDR1 SNHLY and CDR2 FYNNEI. Written as DNA, the CDR3 is TGTGCCAGCACCGCCGCCTCGCGTGCTTTCTTT. Translated, it gives CASTAASRAFF.

The chain joins TRBV5-6 to TRBJ1-6, with D possibly matching TRBD1 (6 bases). Germline CDR1 and CDR2: SGHDT and YYEEEE. The CDR3 has 16 amino acids. Deletions cut 6 bases from V and 5 bases from J, with 18 bases between. This CDR3 is CASTSDSGVNNSPLHF. The CDR3 region has the DNA TGTGCCAGCACCTCGGATTCAGGGGTGAATAATTCACCCCTCCACTTT.

The chain is built from TRBV4-1 and TRBJ2-1; 7 nucleotides agree with TRBD2. The germline V gene has CDR1 MGHRA and CDR2 YSYEKL. This CDR3 is built from 16 residues. The V and J ends lost 2 bases and 5 bases, in that order; junction bases with no gene match: 9. CDR3 loop: CASSQYGLVGHNEQFF. The CDR3 region has the DNA TGCGCCAGCAGCCAATACGGACTAGTCGGACACAATGAGCAGTTCTTC.

The chain couples TRBV2 to TRBJ1-5; TRBD1 agrees at 7 bases. Germline assignment: CDR1 SNHLY and CDR2 FYNNEI. The CDR3 covers 13 residues. V lost 6 bases, J lost 5 bases, and 4 bases stayed unmatched. CDR3 DNA: TGTGCCAGCAGAGACAGGGAGTATCAGCCCCAGCATTTT. It translates to CASRDREYQPQHF. Using reference TRBV2 and TRBJ1-5 for the parts outside the CDR3, the full variable domain is EPEVTQTPSHQVTQMGQEVILRCVPISNHLYFYWYRQILGQKVEFLVSFYNNEISEKSEIFDDQFSVERPDGSNFTLKIRSTKLEDSAMYFCASRDREYQPQHFGDGTRLSIL.

The chain employs TRBV7-2 and TRBJ1-4, with TRBD1 identical over 7 bases. The CDR3 has 14 amino acids. Germline V CDR1 and CDR2: SGHTA, FQGNSA. With V trimmed by 1 base and J by 5 bases, 1 base remained unmatched. The CDR3 region is CASSLVQGNEKLFF. CDR3 sequence (DNA): TGTGCCAGCAGCTTAGTACAGGGGAATGAAAAACTGTTTTTT.

The chain carries TRBV2 and TRBJ1-5; the D gene is possibly TRBD1 (5 bases). V dropped 3 bases and J dropped 7 bases, with 10 bases sitting between them. Germline V gene data show CDR1 as SNHLY and CDR2 as FYNNEI. CDR3 length: 13 residues. The CDR3 spells CASSDKGRQPQHF. CDR3 sequence (DNA): TGTGCCAGCAGTGATAAGGGGCGGCAGCCCCAGCATTTT. The variable domain in full, with the rest retrieved from reference TRBV2 and TRBJ1-5, is EPEVTQTPSHQVTQMGQEVILRCVPISNHLYFYWYRQILGQKVEFLVSFYNNEISEKSEIFDDQFSVERPDGSNFTLKIRSTKLEDSAMYFCASSDKGRQPQHFGDGTRLSIL.